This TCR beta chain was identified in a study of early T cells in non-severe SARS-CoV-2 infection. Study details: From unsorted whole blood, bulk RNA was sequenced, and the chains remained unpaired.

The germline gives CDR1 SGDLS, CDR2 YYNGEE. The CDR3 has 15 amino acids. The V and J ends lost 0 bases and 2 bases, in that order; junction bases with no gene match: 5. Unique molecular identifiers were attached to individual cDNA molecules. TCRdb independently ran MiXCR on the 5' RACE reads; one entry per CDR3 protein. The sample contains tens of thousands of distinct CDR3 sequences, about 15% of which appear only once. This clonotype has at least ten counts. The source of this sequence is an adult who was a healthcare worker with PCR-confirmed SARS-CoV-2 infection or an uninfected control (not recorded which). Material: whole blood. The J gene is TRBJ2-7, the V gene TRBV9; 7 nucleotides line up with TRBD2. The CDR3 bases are TGTGCCAGCAGCGTAGCAGCGGGGAGCACCTACGAGCAGTACTTC. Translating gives CASSVAAGSTYEQYF. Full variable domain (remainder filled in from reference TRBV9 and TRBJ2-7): DSGVTQTPKHLITATGQRVTLRCSPRSGDLSVYWYQQSLDQGLQFLIQYYNGEERAKGNILERFSAQQFPDLHSELNLSSLELGDSALYFCASSVAAGSTYEQYFGPGTRLTVT.